This record concerns one TCR beta chain sequence. No antigen is known for it. V was clipped by 1 base and J by 6 bases; unmatched bases: 13. The germline V gene encodes CDR1 MDHEN and CDR2 SYDVKM. The CDR3 contains 19 residues. This sample was included in a study of T cell responses to AZD1222 COVID-19 vaccine. Study-wide context: Doses given second, at about 4 or about 12 weeks, were pooled.

Study results and caveats: Donors, mostly white British, included more females; clonal diversity was possibly underestimated. Spike-specific TCRs gained breadth and depth after people received two AZD1222 doses. Only a handful of AZD1222 recipients tested seropositive at baseline.

Generated by immunoSEQ multiplex PCR, the TCRdb table keeps only in-frame clones and is missing some. The repertoire includes around 88,000 clones, roughly nine tenths of them detected once, and roughly 7.5% sits in the top ten. Sequencing used peripheral blood, obtained on day 0 of AZD1222 vaccination. This sequence originates from an adult in good health. The chain couples TRBV28 to TRBJ2-2, with 11 bases lining up with TRBD2. This chain's CDR3 is CASSLSWLAGGGFPGELFF. DNA of the CDR3: TGTGCCAGCAGTTTATCTTGGCTAGCGGGAGGCGGCTTCCCCGGGGAGCTGTTTTTT.